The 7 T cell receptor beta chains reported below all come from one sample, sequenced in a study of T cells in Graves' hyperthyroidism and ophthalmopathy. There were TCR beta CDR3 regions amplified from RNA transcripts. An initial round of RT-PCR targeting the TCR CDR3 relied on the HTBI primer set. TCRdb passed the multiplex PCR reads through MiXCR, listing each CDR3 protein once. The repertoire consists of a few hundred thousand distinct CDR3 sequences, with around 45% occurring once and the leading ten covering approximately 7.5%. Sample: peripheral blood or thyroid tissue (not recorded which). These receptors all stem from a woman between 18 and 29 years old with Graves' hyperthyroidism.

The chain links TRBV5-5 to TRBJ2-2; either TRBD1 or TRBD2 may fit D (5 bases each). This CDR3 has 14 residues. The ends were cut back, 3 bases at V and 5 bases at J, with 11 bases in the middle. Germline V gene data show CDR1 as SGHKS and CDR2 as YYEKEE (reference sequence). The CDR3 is CASSSPWGTGELFF. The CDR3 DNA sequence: TGTGCCAGCAGCTCTCCGTGGGGGACCGGGGAGCTGTTTTTT. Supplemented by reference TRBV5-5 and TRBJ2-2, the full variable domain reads DAGVTQSPTHLIKTRGQQVTLRCSPISGHKSVSWYQQVLGQGPQFIFQYYEKEERGRGNFPDRFSARQFPNYSSELNVNALLLGDSALYLCASSSPWGTGELFFGEGSRLTVL.

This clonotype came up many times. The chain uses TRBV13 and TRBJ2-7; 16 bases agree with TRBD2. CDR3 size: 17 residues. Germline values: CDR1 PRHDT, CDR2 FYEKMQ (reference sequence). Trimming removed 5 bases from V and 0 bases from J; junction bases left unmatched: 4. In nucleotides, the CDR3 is TGTGCCAGCAGCATGGGACTAGCGGGAGGGGACTCCTACGAGCAGTACTTC. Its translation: CASSMGLAGGDSYEQYF.

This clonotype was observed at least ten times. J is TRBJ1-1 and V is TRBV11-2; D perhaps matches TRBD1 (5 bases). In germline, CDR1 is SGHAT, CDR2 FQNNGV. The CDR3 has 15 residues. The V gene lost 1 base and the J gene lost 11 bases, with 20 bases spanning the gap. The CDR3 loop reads CASSLAGSGLVWAFF. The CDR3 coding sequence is TGTGCCAGCAGCTTAGCAGGGAGCGGGTTGGTTTGGGCTTTCTTT.

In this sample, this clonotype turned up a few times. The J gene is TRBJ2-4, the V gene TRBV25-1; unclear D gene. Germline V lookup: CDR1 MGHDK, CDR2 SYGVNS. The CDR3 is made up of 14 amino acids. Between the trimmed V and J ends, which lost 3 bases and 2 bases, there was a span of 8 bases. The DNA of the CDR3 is TGTGCCAGCAGTGAGAAGGGTTCCAAAAACATTCAGTACTTC. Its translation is CASSEKGSKNIQYF.

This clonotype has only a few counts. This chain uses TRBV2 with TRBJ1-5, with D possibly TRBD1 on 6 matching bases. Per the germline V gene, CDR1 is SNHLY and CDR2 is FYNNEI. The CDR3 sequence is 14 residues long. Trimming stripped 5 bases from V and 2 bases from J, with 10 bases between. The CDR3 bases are TGTGCCAGCAGTAACAGGGTCGGCAATCAGCCCCAGCATTTT. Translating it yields CASSNRVGNQPQHF.

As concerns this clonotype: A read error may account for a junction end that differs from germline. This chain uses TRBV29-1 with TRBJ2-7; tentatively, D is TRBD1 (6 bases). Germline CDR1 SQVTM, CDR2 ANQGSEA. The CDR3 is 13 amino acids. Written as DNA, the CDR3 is TGCAGCGTTGGAAGCGGCAGGGGAAACGAGCAGTGCTTC. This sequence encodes CSVGSGRGNEQCF.

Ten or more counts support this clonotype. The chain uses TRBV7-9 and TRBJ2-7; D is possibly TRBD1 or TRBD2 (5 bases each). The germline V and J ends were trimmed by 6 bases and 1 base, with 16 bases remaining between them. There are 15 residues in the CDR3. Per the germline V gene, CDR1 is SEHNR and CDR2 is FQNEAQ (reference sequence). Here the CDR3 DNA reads TGTGCCAGCAGAAGCGACCGAGAGGGGTCCTACGAGCAGTACTTC. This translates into CASRSDREGSYEQYF.